This T cell receptor beta chain was identified during a study of CD8+ T cells in alopecia areata (dated by TCRdb to the late 2010s). General notes on the study: The treated patients, all with moderate-to-severe alopecia areata, were enrolled in an open-label pilot trial of oral tofacitinib given at 5 to 10 mg twice daily. High-throughput TCRbeta sequencing was used to examine T cell clonal expansion in alopecia areata in both the C3H/HeJ mouse model and human patients. Tofacitinib-treated patients had biopsies at baseline and at 4 and 24 weeks of treatment, with a later scalp biopsy in several patients. In treated patients, disease severity was measured using the SALT score, which gives the percentage of scalp surface area affected. Scalp clonality was compared among normal scalp (n=4), patchy alopecia areata scalp (n=8), and alopecia totalis/universalis scalp (n=8). Patients stayed on tofacitinib for 6 to 18 months and then had 6 months of follow-up off drug so that delayed response and recurrence could be assessed. Human TCRbeta sequencing covered scalp tissue and sorted CD4+ and CD8+ peripheral blood T cells from patchy and totalis/universalis alopecia areata patients and healthy controls. RNA was extracted with the PAXgene miRNA kit for fixed scalp, the miRNeasy kit for PBMCs, and the RNeasy kit for mouse skin. TCRbeta CDR3 regions were amplified by immunoSEQ multiplex PCR with 35 Vbeta forward and 13 Jbeta reverse primers. The paper's findings and limits, for the study overall: Many expanded lesional clones were found to persist in scalp and blood during tofacitinib treatment, and relapse after treatment cessation may be partly explained by this persistence. Compared with mice, TCR sequences shared between patients were less clear, possibly partly because of HLA diversity across the patient population. Lesional scalp, especially in alopecia totalis/universalis, showed higher clonality and more expanded CD8+ clones than normal scalp, suggesting antigenic drive. Resident alphabeta T cells in normal human skin are also sequenced, complicating scalp TCR repertoire analysis, unlike mouse skin dominated by gammadelta T cells. Scalp clonality and the number of expanded CD8+ clones among the top 100 scalp clones were significantly decreased by tofacitinib. Because the treated cohort was small and included a single nonresponder, larger studies are needed to assess links between baseline CD8+ expansion and response.

The sample's time point, from its label and the paper: around 4 weeks on oral tofacitinib. The treatment or condition label for this specimen denotes: oral pan-JAK inhibitor, 5-10 mg twice daily. Peripheral blood and lesional scalp punch biopsies were obtained from patients with alopecia areata. PBMCs were separated by density centrifugation and stained for CD3, CD4 and CD8, after which CD4+ and CD8+ T cells were sorted on a FACSAria. Library creation used the immunoSEQ multiplex PCR assay. RNA was extracted from all samples and reverse transcribed into cDNA, which served as template for TCR sequencing. First-strand cDNA was synthesized using SuperScript III with a 2:1 mix of oligo-dT and random hexamers. A synthetic immune receptor repertoire was used to assess amplification bias, and residual bias was removed computationally. In the original analysis: Raw reads were preprocessed to remove errors, and CDR3 was defined by IMGT conventions from the conserved cysteine to phenylalanine. Clonality was calculated as 1 minus Shannon entropy normalized by log2 of the number of productive unique TCRs. Scalp TCRbeta sequences were cross-referenced with sorted blood CD4 and CD8 repertoires so that the CD4 or CD8 identity of scalp clones could be inferred. This is the immuneACCESS table as TCRdb keeps it, with only in-frame sequences that have V and J called. A part of the clones is gone; compared with another copy, unresolved V genes explain less than half, and the rest is unexplained. That table is the source of V, J and clone size, and D and trimming were worked out from the DNA. The sample yields some 220,000 clones; about three fifths were counted once. The biggest ten clones account for roughly 1.4% of the sample.

This clone was seen just once. Its antigen is currently not known. There are no base qualities to consult, and no much larger clone falls within one base. The germline V gene (reference sequence) sets CDR1 to GTSNPN and CDR2 to SVGIG. Measured from the cysteine to the phenylalanine, the CDR3 is 14 residues long. The read is trimmed to its CDR3 DNA, 42 bases read in frame from base 1. V and J lose 2 bases and 1 base, and a span of 11 bases separates them. Recombination connected TRBV30 to TRBJ1-1; the D gene is perhaps TRBD1, on 6 matching bases. This clonotype was obtained from a human donor with alopecia areata. The sample consisted of CD4+ T cells sorted from blood, taken at week 4, from a patient treated with tofacitinib. The DNA sequence is given as TGTGCCTGGAGTAAACAGGGAGGGAACACTGAAGCTTTCTTT. Translated, this gives CAWSKQGGNTEAFF.